This T cell receptor beta chain was documented in a study of cytomegalovirus exposure and HLA in healthy donors. Study-wide points: A later analysis associated approximately 17,000 TCR beta sequences with HLA alleles at a 0.05 false discovery rate.

About this clone itself: Antigen unknown.

Trimming removed 5 bases at V and 1 base at J, with 3 bases between. The CDR3 extends over 13 amino acids. CDR1 and CDR2 from the germline V gene are MNHEY and SVGAGI. 60 Vbeta and 13 Jbeta primers were used in PCR. The method was immunoSEQ multiplex PCR; TCRdb's version includes in-frame clones alone and lacks a portion of them. The sample has 100,000 to 150,000 clones; approximately 80% are singletons. The chain carries TRBV6-5 and TRBJ2-6; D gene unclear. The receptor's source is a man aged 18-30 years in good health and CMV-seropositive. The sample taken for sequencing was PBMCs. CDR3 nucleotides: TGTGCCAGCAGTGAGTCTGGGGCCAACGTCCTGACTTTC. Translation: CASSESGANVLTF.